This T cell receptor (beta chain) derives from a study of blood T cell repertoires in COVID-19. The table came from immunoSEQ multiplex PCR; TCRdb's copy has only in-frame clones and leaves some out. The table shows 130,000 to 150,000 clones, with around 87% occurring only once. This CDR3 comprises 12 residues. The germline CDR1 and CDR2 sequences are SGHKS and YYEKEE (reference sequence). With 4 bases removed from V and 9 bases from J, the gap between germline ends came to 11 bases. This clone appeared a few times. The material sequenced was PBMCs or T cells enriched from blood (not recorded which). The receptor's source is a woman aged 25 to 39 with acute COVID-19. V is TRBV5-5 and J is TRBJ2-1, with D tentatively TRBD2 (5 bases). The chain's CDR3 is CASSLVAGEQFF. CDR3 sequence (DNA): TGTGCCAGCAGCCTGGTGGCGGGTGAGCAGTTCTTC.